Here is one TCR beta chain with its context. Its specificity is unknown. The data were taken from a study of vaccination effects on CD4 cells after COVID-19. The overall study: Prior to sequencing, the ViraFEST assay stimulated PBMC with viral peptide pools, which expanded the antigen-specific CD4+ T cells.

After less than 11 days in culture, the CD4+ T cells were isolated. On days 3 and 7, fresh IL-2 medium replaced half the medium. The V and J ends lost 0 bases and 7 bases respectively, with 10 bases between them. Germline V CDR1 and CDR2: SGHAT, FQNNGV. There are 15 residues in the CDR3. Whole-study findings and limits: No early post-infection timepoints were available in the study, which also included few convalescent patients.

Clones were read by immunoSEQ multiplex PCR, and TCRdb kept only the in-frame ones, dropping some. The sample comprises some 26,000 clones, less than 75% of which are singletons, and 11% rests with the top ten. The sequences come from CD4+ T cells from PBMCs cultured without peptide, collected before COVID-19 vaccination. The TCR comes from a human donor who received a COVID-19 vaccine. The V gene is TRBV11-2, the J gene TRBJ1-6; D is possibly TRBD1 (5 bases). Here the CDR3 DNA reads TGTGCCAGCAGCTTAGATCCGGGGGGGAATTCACCCCTCCACTTT. This sequence encodes CASSLDPGGNSPLHF.